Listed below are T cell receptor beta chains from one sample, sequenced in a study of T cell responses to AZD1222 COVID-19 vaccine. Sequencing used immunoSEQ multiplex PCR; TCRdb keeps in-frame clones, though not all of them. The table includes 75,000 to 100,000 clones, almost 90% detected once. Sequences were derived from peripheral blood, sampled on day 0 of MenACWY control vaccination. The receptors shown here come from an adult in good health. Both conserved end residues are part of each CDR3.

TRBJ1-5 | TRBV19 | CASSIDAAGGQPQHF
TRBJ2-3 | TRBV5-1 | CASSSLEGGSLSDTQYF
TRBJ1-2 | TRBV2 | CASFLDTSYGYTF
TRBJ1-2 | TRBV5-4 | CASSQGRVKGQGSYGYTF
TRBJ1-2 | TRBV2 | CASSEPGQGYGYTF
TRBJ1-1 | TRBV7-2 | CASSLHGQGAEAFF
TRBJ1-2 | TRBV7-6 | CASSLRDRDPYGYTF
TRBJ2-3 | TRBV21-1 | CASSKEGTGGTDTQYF
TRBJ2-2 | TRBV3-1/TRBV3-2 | CASSQRRQGGELFF
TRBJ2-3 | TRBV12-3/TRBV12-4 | CASHLGDLGTQYF
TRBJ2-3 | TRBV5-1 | CASSTRQGGSTDTQYF
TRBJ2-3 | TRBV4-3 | CASSQDSGEAYTQYF
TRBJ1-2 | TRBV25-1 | CASSEPGGFPYGYTF
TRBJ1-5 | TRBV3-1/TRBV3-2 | CASSQGTGTGQPQHF
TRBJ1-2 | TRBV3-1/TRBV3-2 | CASSQGPPWGTGKRRGYGYTF
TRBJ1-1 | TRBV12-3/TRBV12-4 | CASKRQGSTEAFF
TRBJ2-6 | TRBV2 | CASSAAGTGANVLTF
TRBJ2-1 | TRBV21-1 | CASSRPCEFERIGEQFF
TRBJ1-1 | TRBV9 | CASSVAHLNTEAFF
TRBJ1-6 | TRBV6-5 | CASSYSLSSYNSPLHF
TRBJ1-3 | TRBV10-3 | CAISSDRDSGNTIYF
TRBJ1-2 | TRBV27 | CASSKGQGNYGYTF
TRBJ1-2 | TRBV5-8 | CASSFGTARGYTF
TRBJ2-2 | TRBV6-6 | CASSPGSGELFF
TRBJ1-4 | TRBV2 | CASSAGQGREKLFF
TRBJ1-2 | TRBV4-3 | CASSQDQGDYGYTF